Following are 27 T cell receptor beta chains from one sample sequenced in a study of T-cell memory formation after mild COVID-19. TCRdb reprocessed the 5' RACE reads via MiXCR and lists one record per CDR3 protein. The sample comprises fewer than 350,000 distinct CDR3 sequences, roughly 17% of which are singletons, and 20% to 25% rests with the top ten. Sequenced material: PBMCs or a T cell subset sorted from them (not recorded which). All receptors come from a young man who had mild COVID-19 (a few samples of this study predate the infection). Cell type and time point are not known.

Points on this clonotype: Lacking the conserved final phenylalanine or tryptophan, this CDR3 likely reflects a read error. The chain is built from TRBV6-5 and TRBJ1-2, with 7 positions matching TRBD1. The germline V gene has CDR1 MNHEY and CDR2 SVGAGI. The CDR3 runs to 14 residues. Unmatched junction bases numbered 4, after V lost 6 bases and J lost 0 bases. The DNA for the CDR3 is TGTGCCAGCAGGAAGACAGGGACTAACTATGGCTACACCTTA. Its translation: CASRKTGTNYGYTL.

This clonotype has a handful of counts. The chain combines TRBV12-3 or TRBV12-4 with TRBJ2-3; no definite D call. This CDR3 is 13 amino acids long. V was pared by 5 bases and J by 1 base, with 7 bases between. CDR3 sequence reads: CASSKGRTDTQYF. In DNA, the CDR3 is TGTGCCAGCAGTAAAGGCCGCACAGATACGCAGTATTTT.

V is TRBV6-5 and J is TRBJ2-7; D is possibly TRBD1 or TRBD2 (6 bases each). Trimming removed 9 bases at V and 2 bases at J, with 8 bases between. Germline lookup yields CDR1 MNHEY and CDR2 SVGAGI. This CDR3 region has 11 residues. The CDR3 protein is CARRDTYEQYV. CDR3 nucleotide sequence: TGTGCCAGGCGGGACACCTACGAGCAGTACGTC.

With regard to this clonotype: The junction departs from the called germline gene at one end, perhaps through a read error. This chain connects TRBV9 to TRBJ2-3; D may be TRBD1 (6 bases). Germline-derived CDR1 and CDR2 are SGDLS and YYNGEE. The CDR3 is made up of 16 amino acids. The CDR3 DNA reads as TGTGCCAGCAGCGTAGCGTTCACAGGGTCGATAGATACGAAGTATTTT. It is translated as CASSVAFTGSIDTKYF.

This clonotype was detected only a few times. V and J are TRBV4-1 and TRBJ1-6, with D maybe TRBD1 (6 bases). Looked up from germline, CDR1 is MGHRA and CDR2 is YSYEKL. The V and J ends lost 0 bases and 7 bases respectively, with 10 bases between them. The CDR3 is 15 residues long. The CDR3 coding sequence is TGCGCCAGCAGCCAAGAGGGGGGCGCAAATTCACCCCTCCACTTT. It translates to CASSQEGGANSPLHF.

With respect to this clonotype: A single base separates this from a much larger clone, so it may be a read error. The chain couples TRBV5-1 to TRBJ1-1; D call uncertain. The CDR3 loop spans 14 amino acids. Germline values: CDR1 SGHRS, CDR2 YFSETQ. The ends were cut back, 1 base at V and 1 base at J, with 8 bases in the middle. This CDR3 is CASSLFEPNTEAFF. The DNA for the CDR3 is TGCGCCAGCAGCTTGTTCGAACCGAACACTGAAGCTTTCTTT.

This sequence joins TRBV7-8 and TRBJ2-1; 11 bases fit TRBD2. Trimming removed 3 bases from V and 7 bases from J; junction bases left unmatched: 5. Germline CDR1 reads SGHVS; CDR2 reads FQNEAQ. The CDR3 runs to 15 residues. CDR3 sequence (DNA): TGTGCCAGCAGCTTTACTAGCGGGGGCGGGAATGAGCAGTTCTTC. Translating it yields CASSFTSGGGNEQFF.

In this sample, this clonotype turned up a few times. This chain connects TRBV24-1 to TRBJ1-2, with a weak D call TRBD1 (6 bases). Germline V gene sequence: CDR1 KGHDR, CDR2 SFDVKD. This CDR3 spans 15 amino acids. V lost 4 bases and J lost 2, with 13 bases in between. The CDR3 is CATSDRDRTNYGYTF. Here the CDR3 DNA reads TGTGCCACCAGTGACCGTGACAGGACCAACTATGGCTACACCTTC.

Only a few counts were recorded for this clonotype. The chain is built from TRBV12-3 or TRBV12-4 and TRBJ2-7; no clear D. This CDR3 is built from 13 residues. Deletions cut 6 bases from V and 7 bases from J, with 16 bases between. The CDR3 here is CASSPAGSGEQYV. As DNA, the CDR3 is TGTGCCAGCAGCCCCGCTGGGTCTGGGGAGCAGTACGTC.

The chain carries TRBV12-3 or TRBV12-4 and TRBJ1-4; TRBD1 aligns across 8 bases. J lost 8 bases, V lost 4 bases, and 9 bases had no gene match. The CDR3 is 15 amino acids. The CDR3 bases are TGTGCCAGCAGTTCCCCGACAGGGGCCAGGGAAAAACTGTTTTTT. Its translation is CASSSPTGAREKLFF.

J is TRBJ1-4 and V is TRBV4-1, with TRBD1 matching 10 bases. Trimming cost V 1 base and J 8 bases; bases outside gene matches: 7. This CDR3 has 16 residues. Per germline, CDR1 MGHRA and CDR2 YSYEKL. The CDR3 DNA sequence: TGCGCCAGCAGCCAAGCTGGGACAGGGGTTCGCGAAAAACTGTTTTTT. Its translation is CASSQAGTGVREKLFF.

This clonotype was counted many times. V gene TRBV18 combines with J gene TRBJ2-5, with TRBD1 identical over 7 bases. The length of the CDR3 is 16 residues. The junction had 6 bases not matched to a gene; V was cut back by 0 bases and J by 2 bases. CDR1 and CDR2 from the germline V gene are KGHSH and LQKENI. The DNA of the CDR3 is TGTGCCAGCTCACCACCGGGACAGAATAAACAAGAGACCCAGTACTTC. Encoded protein: CASSPPGQNKQETQYF.

J is TRBJ2-2 and V is TRBV19; weak D call: TRBD2 (6 bases). The CDR3 extends over 14 amino acids. Germline V gives CDR1 LNHDA, CDR2 SQIVND (reference sequence). V lost 0 bases and J 6 bases, leaving 8 bases between the germline ends. The CDR3 spells CASSIDWGAGELFF. In DNA, the CDR3 is TGTGCCAGTAGTATAGATTGGGGGGCCGGGGAGCTGTTTTTT.

The genes are TRBV12-3 or TRBV12-4 and TRBJ1-2; D gene uncertain. The CDR3 is 13 amino acids. Trimming left V 7 bases short and J 4 bases short, with 13 bases between. The CDR3, as DNA: TGTGCCAGCACCCTCGACGGGCGCTATGGCTACACCTTC. The encoded protein is CASTLDGRYGYTF.

This clonotype showed up just a few times. The chain joins TRBV28 to TRBJ1-4; D is possibly TRBD1 (6 bases). The CDR3 runs 14 residues. Germline values: CDR1 MDHEN, CDR2 SYDVKM. With 8 bases removed from V and 8 bases from J, the gap between germline ends came to 18 bases. CDR3: CASATPGVSEKLFF. DNA for the CDR3: TGTGCCAGCGCCACTCCAGGGGTGAGCGAAAAACTGTTTTTT. Supplemented by reference TRBV28 and TRBJ1-4, the full variable domain reads DVKVTQSSRYLVKRTGEKVFLECVQDMDHENMFWYRQDPGLGLRLIYFSYDVKMKEKGDIPEGYSVSREKKERFSLILESASTNQTSMYLCASATPGVSEKLFFGSGTQLSVL.

V usage is TRBV28 and J usage is TRBJ1-1; D is unclear. Trimming shortened V by 5 bases and J by 1 base, and 8 bases separated the two germline ends. CDR1 MDHEN and CDR2 SYDVKM come from the germline V gene. The CDR3 runs 13 residues. The CDR3 spells CASSPRWNTEAFF. Written as DNA, the CDR3 is TGTGCCAGCAGTCCCAGGTGGAACACTGAAGCTTTCTTT.

The chain links TRBV4-1 to TRBJ2-7; D remains unclear. V shed 4 bases and J shed 8 bases, with 18 bases lying between them. Per germline, CDR1 MGHRA and CDR2 YSYEKL. This CDR3 has 14 residues. The CDR3 protein is CASSRTETPWQQYF. The DNA for the CDR3 is TGCGCCAGCAGCCGAACCGAGACCCCCTGGCAGCAGTACTTC.

This clonotype was detected a few times. V gene TRBV7-6 combines with J gene TRBJ2-1; 7 bases align to TRBD1. Per the germline V gene, CDR1 is SGHVS and CDR2 is FNYEAQ. This CDR3 has 15 amino acids. The V and J ends lost 2 bases and 0 bases, in that order; junction bases with no gene match: 1. This CDR3 is CASSLRGLSYNEQFF. The DNA for the CDR3 is TGTGCCAGCAGCTTAAGGGGGCTCTCCTACAATGAGCAGTTCTTC.

This clonotype was counted between two and nine times. The rearrangement joins TRBV12-3 or TRBV12-4 to TRBJ1-5; no reliable D call. Trimming left V 4 bases short and J 7 bases short, with 11 bases between. This CDR3 comprises 13 residues. CDR3 sequence (DNA): TGTGCCAGCAGTTCTACTCCGCTACAGCCCCAGCATTTT. Its protein is CASSSTPLQPQHF.

V gene TRBV9 combines with J gene TRBJ2-5; TRBD1 is a possible D gene (6 bases). Germline V gene sequence: CDR1 SGDLS, CDR2 YYNGEE. Trimming left V 0 bases short and J 4 bases short, with 16 bases between. The CDR3 has 16 amino acids. CDR3 loop: CASSVEDSPSRETQYF. CDR3 in DNA: TGTGCCAGCAGCGTAGAGGACAGCCCTAGTAGAGAGACCCAGTACTTC.

This clonotype was counted a few times. V usage is TRBV4-1 and J usage is TRBJ1-2, with 7 bases matching TRBD1. The trim removed 1 base at V and 8 bases at J, leaving 7 bases unmatched. Germline-derived CDR1 and CDR2 are MGHRA and YSYEKL. This CDR3 comprises 14 residues. The CDR3 protein is CASSQGTGIGGYTF. DNA for the CDR3: TGCGCCAGCAGCCAAGGGACAGGAATAGGGGGCTACACCTTC.

This clonotype has ten or more counts. This chain connects TRBV10-3 to TRBJ2-1; D possibly corresponds to TRBD2 (7 bases). The germline CDR1 and CDR2 sequences are ENHRY and SYGVKD. The CDR3 loop spans 13 amino acids. V gave up 8 bases and J gave up 7 bases, with 15 bases separating them. The CDR3 DNA is TGTGCCATCCGAGAGGGGGGGGAGAATGAGCAGTTCTTC. Translation: CAIREGGENEQFF.

The rearrangement links TRBV4-1 to TRBJ2-5; D ambiguous. In germline, CDR1 is MGHRA, CDR2 YSYEKL. CDR3 length: 15 amino acids. V shed 2 bases and J shed 5 bases, with 15 bases lying between them. CDR3 DNA: TGCGCCAGCAGCCAATCGAGCTGGGGTAGGGAGACCCAGTACTTC. This translates into CASSQSSWGRETQYF.

CDR3 coding DNA: TGCAGCGTGGGACAGAGCGATGAGCAGTTCTTC. Protein: CSVGQSDEQFF. This chain joins TRBV29-1 and TRBJ2-1; TRBD1 aligns across 7 bases. J was trimmed by 8 bases and V by 6 bases; bases with no gene match: 4. This CDR3 spans 11 amino acids. CDR1 SQVTM and CDR2 ANQGSEA come from the germline V gene.

The table lists this clonotype with a few counts. CDR3 DNA: TGTGCCAGCGGCGGGACACCAGGGGGGAACTATGGCTACACCTTC. Translated, it gives CASGGTPGGNYGYTF. The J gene is TRBJ1-2, the V gene TRBV27, with TRBD1 identical over 7 bases. Trimming cost V 8 bases and J 2 bases; bases outside gene matches: 11. Looked up from germline, CDR1 is MNHEY and CDR2 is SMNVEV (reference sequence). The CDR3 extends over 15 amino acids.

The chain combines TRBV24-1 with TRBJ2-7, with D possibly matching TRBD1 (5 bases). The CDR3 sequence is 14 residues long. Trimming pared 3 bases from V and 5 bases from J, leaving 13 bases between. Germline V gene data show CDR1 as KGHDR and CDR2 as SFDVKD. The CDR3: CATSDGQGHDEQYF. In DNA, the CDR3 is TGTGCCACCAGTGATGGGCAGGGTCATGACGAGCAGTACTTC.

This clonotype showed up many times. The gene calls are TRBV5-1 and TRBJ1-1, with 11 nucleotides matching TRBD1. Looked up from germline, CDR1 is SGHRS and CDR2 is YFSETQ. This CDR3 is built from 14 residues. V shed 3 bases and J 5 bases; nucleotides not matched to a gene: 3. As DNA, the CDR3 is TGCGCCAGCAGCTCGGGACAGGGGGGAACTGAAGCTTTCTTT. Translation gives CASSSGQGGTEAFF.